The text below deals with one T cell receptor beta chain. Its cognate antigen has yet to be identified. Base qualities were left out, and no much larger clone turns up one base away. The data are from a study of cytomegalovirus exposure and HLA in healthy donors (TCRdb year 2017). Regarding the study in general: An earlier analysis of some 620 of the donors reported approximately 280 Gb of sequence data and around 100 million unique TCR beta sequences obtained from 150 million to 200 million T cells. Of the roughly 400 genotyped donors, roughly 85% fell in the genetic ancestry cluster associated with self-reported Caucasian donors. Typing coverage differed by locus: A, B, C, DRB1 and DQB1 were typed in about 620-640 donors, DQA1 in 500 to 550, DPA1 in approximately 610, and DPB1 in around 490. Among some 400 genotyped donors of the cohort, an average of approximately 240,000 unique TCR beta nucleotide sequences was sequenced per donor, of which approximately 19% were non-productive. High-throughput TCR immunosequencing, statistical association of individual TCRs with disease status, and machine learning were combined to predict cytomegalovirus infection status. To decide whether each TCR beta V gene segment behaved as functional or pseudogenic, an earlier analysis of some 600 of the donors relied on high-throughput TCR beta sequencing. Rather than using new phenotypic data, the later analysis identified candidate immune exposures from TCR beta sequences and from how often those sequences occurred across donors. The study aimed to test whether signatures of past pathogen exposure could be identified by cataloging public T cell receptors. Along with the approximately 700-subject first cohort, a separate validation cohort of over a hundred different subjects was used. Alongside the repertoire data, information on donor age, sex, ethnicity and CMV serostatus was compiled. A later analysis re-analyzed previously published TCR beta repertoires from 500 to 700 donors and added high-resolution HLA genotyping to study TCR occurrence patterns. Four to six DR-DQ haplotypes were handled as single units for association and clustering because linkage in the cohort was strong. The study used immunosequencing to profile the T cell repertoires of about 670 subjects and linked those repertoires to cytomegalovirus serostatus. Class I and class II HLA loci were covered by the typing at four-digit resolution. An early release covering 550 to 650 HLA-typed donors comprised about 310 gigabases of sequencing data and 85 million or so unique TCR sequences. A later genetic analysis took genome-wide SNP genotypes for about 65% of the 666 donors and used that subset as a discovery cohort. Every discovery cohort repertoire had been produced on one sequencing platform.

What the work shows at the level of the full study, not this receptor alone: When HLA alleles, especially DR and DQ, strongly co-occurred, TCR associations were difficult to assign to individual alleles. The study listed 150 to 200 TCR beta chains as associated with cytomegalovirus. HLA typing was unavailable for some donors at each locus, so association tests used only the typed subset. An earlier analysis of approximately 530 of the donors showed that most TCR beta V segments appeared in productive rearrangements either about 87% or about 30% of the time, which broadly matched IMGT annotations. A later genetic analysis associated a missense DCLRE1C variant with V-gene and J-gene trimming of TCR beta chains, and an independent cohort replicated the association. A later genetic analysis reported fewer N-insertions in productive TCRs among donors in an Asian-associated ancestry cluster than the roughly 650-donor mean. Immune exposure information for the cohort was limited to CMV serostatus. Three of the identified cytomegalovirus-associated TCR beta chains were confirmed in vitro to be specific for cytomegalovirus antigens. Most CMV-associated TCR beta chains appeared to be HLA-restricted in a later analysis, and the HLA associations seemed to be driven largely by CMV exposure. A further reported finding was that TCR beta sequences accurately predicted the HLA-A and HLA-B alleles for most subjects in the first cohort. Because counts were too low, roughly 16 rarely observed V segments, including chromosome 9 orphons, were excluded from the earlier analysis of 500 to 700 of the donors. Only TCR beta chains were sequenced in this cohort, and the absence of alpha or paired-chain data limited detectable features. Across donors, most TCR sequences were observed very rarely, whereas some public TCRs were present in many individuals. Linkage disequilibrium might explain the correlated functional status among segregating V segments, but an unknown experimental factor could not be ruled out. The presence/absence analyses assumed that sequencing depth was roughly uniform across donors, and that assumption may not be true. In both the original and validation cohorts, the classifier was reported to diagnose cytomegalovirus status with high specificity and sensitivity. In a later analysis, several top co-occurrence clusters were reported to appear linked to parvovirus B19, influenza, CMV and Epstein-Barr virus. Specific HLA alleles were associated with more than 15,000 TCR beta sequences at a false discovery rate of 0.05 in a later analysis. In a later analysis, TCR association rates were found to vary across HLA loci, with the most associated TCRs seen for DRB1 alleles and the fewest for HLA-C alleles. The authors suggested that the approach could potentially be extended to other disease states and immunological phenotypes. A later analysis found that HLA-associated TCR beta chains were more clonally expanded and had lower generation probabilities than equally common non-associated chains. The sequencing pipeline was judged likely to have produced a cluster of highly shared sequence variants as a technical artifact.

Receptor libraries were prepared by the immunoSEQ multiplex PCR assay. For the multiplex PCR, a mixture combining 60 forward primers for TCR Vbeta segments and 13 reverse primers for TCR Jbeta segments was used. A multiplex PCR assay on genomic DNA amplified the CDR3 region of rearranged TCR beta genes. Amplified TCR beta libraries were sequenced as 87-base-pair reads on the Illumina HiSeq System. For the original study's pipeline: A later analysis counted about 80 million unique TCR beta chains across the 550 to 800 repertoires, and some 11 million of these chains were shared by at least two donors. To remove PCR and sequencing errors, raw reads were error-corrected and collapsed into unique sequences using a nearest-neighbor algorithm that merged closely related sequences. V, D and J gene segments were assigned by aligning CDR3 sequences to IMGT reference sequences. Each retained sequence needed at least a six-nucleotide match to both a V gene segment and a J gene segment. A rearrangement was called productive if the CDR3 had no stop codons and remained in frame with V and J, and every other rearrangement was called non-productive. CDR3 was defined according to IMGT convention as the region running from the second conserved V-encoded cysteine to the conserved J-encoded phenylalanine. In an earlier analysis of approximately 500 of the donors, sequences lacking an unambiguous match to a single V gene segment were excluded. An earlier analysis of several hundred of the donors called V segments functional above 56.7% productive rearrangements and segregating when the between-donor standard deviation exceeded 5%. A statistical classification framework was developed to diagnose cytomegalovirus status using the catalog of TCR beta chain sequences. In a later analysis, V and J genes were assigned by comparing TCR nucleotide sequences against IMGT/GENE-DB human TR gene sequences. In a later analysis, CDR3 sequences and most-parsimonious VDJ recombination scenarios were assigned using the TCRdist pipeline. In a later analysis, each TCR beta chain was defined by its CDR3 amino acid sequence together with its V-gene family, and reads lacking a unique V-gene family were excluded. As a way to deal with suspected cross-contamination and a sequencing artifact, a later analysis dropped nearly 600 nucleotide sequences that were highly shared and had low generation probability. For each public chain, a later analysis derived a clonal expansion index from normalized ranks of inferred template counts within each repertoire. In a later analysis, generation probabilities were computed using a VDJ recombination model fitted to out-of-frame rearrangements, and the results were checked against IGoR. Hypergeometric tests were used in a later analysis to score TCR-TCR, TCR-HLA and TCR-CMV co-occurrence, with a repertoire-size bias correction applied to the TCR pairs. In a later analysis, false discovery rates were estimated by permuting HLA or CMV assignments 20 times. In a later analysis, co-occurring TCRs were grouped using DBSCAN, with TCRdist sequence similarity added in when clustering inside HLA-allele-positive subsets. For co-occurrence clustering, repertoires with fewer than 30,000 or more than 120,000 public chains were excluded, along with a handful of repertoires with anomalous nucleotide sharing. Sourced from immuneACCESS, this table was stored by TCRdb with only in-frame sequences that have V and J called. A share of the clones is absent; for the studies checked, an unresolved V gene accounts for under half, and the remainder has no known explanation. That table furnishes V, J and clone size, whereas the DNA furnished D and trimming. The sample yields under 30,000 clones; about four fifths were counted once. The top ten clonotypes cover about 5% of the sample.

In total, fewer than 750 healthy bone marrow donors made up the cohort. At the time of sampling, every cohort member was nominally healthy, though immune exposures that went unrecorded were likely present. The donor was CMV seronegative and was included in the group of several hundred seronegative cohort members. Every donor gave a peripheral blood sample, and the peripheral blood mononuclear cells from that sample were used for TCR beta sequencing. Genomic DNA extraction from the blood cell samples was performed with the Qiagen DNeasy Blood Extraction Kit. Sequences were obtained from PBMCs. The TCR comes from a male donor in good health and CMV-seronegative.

DNA sequence: TGTGCCAGCAGCTTGACAGTAACCTCCTACGAGCAGTACTTC. It encodes CASSLTVTSYEQYF. The rearrangement joined TRBV5-4 to TRBJ2-5; the D segment cannot be called with confidence. The J call may be wrong; the DNA end is better matched by TRBJ2-7. In the germline V gene (reference sequence), CDR1 corresponds to SGHNT and CDR2 to YYREEE. The CDR3 runs 14 residues from the cysteine to the phenylalanine. Only CDR3 DNA is held: 42 bases, read in frame from base 1.